The present TCR beta chain was sequenced within a study of OX40 agonist ivuxolimab in advanced cancers. Notes on the research overall: Ivuxolimab, which targeted the costimulatory receptor OX40 (CD134), was an agonistic, fully human IgG2 monoclonal antibody. Prior anti-PD-1, anti-PD-L1 or anti-CTLA-4 therapy was permitted, and checkpoint inhibitors had been received by about two fifths of dose-escalation patients. The paper covers the monotherapy dose-escalation part of the phase I ivuxolimab trial, which included N = 52 patients. The dose-escalation cohort was about 83% male with a mean age of around 64 years, ranging from 23 to 79. The point of sequencing TCRbeta in the periphery was to test whether ivuxolimab changed TCR sequence diversity and drove clonal T-cell expansion. Intravenous ivuxolimab was administered to patients every 2 weeks at six dose levels: 0.01, 0.1, 0.3, 1.5, 3 and 10 mg/kg. Among the roughly 54 dose-escalation patients, 19 had hepatocellular carcinoma, roughly 15 melanoma, 9 renal cell carcinoma and 9 head and neck cancer. Partial responses occurred in three dose-escalation patients: two with cutaneous melanoma and one with hepatocellular carcinoma. The research as a whole found: After ivuxolimab, CD8+ T cells had more expanded clones than CD4+ T cells on average. The antigen specificity of the clonally expanded peripheral T cells was not determined. At doses from 0.1 to 3.0 mg/kg, clonal expansion was seen in both CD4+ and CD8+ blood T cells between baseline and week 6. Partial responders in the 0.1-3.0 mg/kg groups had among the lowest normalized peripheral clonal expansion, especially among CD8+ T cells. Low levels of normalized T-cell clonal expansion were also shown by some nonresponding patients.

V is shortened by 2 bases, J by 7 bases, and the region joining them spans 8 bases. There are 13 amino acids in the CDR3, from cysteine to phenylalanine inclusive. Just the 39-base CDR3 DNA is kept, in frame starting at base 1. CDR1 and CDR2, per the germline V gene, are KGHSH and LQKENI. Genomic DNA was extracted from sorted cells for sequencing of the TCRbeta CDR3 region. TCRbeta CDR3 regions were sequenced using the immunoSEQ Assay. Sourced from immuneACCESS, this table was stored by TCRdb with only in-frame sequences that have V and J called. A share of the clones is absent; for the studies checked, an unresolved V gene accounts for under half, and the remainder has no known explanation. For this sample there are about 110,000 clones; approximately 89% appear just once. The ten largest clones add up to 0.27% of the sample. On this clone itself: Its antigen specificity is not known. Base qualities are not provided; no much larger clone lies one nucleotide away.

Patients with a history of autoimmune disease or receiving systemic immunosuppression were excluded from the trial. In every dose cohort, peripheral blood was drawn for TCR sequencing at baseline, cycle 4 day 1, and cycle 7 day 1. The samples were taken from a phase I, first-in-human, multicenter, open-label dose-escalation trial of ivuxolimab. Adults with locally advanced or metastatic melanoma, renal cell carcinoma, hepatocellular carcinoma or head and neck squamous cell carcinoma were enrolled in the trial. Before TCR sequencing, CD4+ T cells and CD8+ T cells were sorted from peripheral blood as separate populations.

The rearrangement combines TRBV18 with TRBJ2-2, with TRBD2 perhaps the D gene, on 5 matching bases. The specimen comprised CD4+ or CD8+ T cells sorted from blood, sampled in a trial of the OX40 agonist ivuxolimab. The clonotype was recovered from an adult with an advanced solid tumor such as melanoma, head and neck, liver or kidney cancer. CDR3 sequence: CASSPSRGGELFF. DNA sequence: TGTGCCAGCTCACCAAGTCGGGGCGGGGAGCTGTTTTTT.